Each of the 7 T cell receptor beta chains below was sequenced from the same sample in a study of T cell changes during pregnancy in multiple sclerosis. The method was immunoSEQ multiplex PCR; TCRdb's version includes in-frame clones alone and lacks a portion of them. Among more than 70,000 clones listed, just over 90% were seen once. The material sequenced was peripheral blood, taken in the second trimester of pregnancy. The origin of the receptors is a female donor with multiple sclerosis, enrolled in a pregnancy study.

The chain recombines TRBV6-1 with TRBJ1-2; 7 positions match TRBD1. J was trimmed by 7 bases and V by 6 bases; bases with no gene match: 11. Germline assignment: CDR1 MNHNS and CDR2 SASEGT. This CDR3 spans 14 amino acids. The CDR3 DNA sequence: TGTGCCAGCAGCAAGCTTGGACAGGATGGTGGCTACACCTTC. Its translation is CASSKLGQDGGYTF.

The chain links TRBV19 to TRBJ2-6; D is perhaps TRBD2 (6 bases). V dropped 3 bases and J dropped 3 bases, with 15 bases sitting between them. Germline CDR1 reads LNHDA; CDR2 reads SQIVND (reference sequence). This CDR3 region has 17 residues. The CDR3 sequence: CASSMGWGVDGANVLTF. The CDR3 region has the DNA TGTGCCAGTAGTATGGGATGGGGGGTGGATGGGGCCAACGTCCTGACTTTC.

The chain carries TRBV30 and TRBJ2-4; a weak D match, TRBD2 (5 bases). Germline CDR1 reads GTSNPN; CDR2 reads SVGIG (reference sequence). Trimming pared 0 bases from V and 6 bases from J, leaving 12 bases between. There are 14 residues in the CDR3. CDR3 in DNA: TGTGCCTGGAGTGTACTTGGGAGATCAAACATTCAGTACTTC. Translated: CAWSVLGRSNIQYF. Supplemented by reference TRBV30 and TRBJ2-4, the full variable domain reads SQTIHQWPATLVQPVGSPLSLECTVEGTSNPNLYWYRQAAGRGLQLLFYSVGIGQISSEVPQNLSASRPQDRQFILSSKKLLLSDSGFYLCAWSVLGRSNIQYFGAGTRLSVL.

The J gene is TRBJ2-5, the V gene TRBV5-1; the match to TRBD1 covers 10 bases. The CDR3 has 15 amino acids. The trim removed 4 bases at V and 3 bases at J, leaving 6 bases unmatched. Looked up from germline, CDR1 is SGHRS and CDR2 is YFSETQ. The CDR3 here is CASSNQDRGKETQYF. The CDR3 DNA reads as TGCGCCAGCAGCAACCAGGACAGGGGGAAAGAGACCCAGTACTTC.

The chain recombines TRBV27 with TRBJ1-5; a possible D gene is TRBD1 (6 bases). Germline loops: CDR1 MNHEY, CDR2 SMNVEV (reference sequence). This CDR3 has 17 residues. V dropped 6 bases and J dropped 0 bases, with 18 bases sitting between them. CDR3 nucleotide sequence: TGTGCCAGCAGCCTCAGGGGATCTCTGGATAGCAATCAGCCCCAGCATTTT. It translates to CASSLRGSLDSNQPQHF.

The chain carries TRBV13 and TRBJ2-1, with 9 bases matching TRBD1. The junction had 9 bases not matched to a gene; V was cut back by 5 bases and J by 10 bases. Per germline, CDR1 PRHDT and CDR2 FYEKMQ (reference sequence). The CDR3 contains 14 residues. Written as DNA, the CDR3 is TGTGCCAGCAGCCGCGACAGGGGGGGGTCGGAGCAGTTCTTC. This translates into CASSRDRGGSEQFF.

This clone was seen just once. This sequence joins TRBV14 and TRBJ2-2, with 7 bases lining up with TRBD1. Germline values: CDR1 SGHDN, CDR2 FVKESK. The CDR3 has 17 residues. V shed 1 base, J shed 0 bases, and the junction held 5 bases outside the gene matches. The DNA for the CDR3 is TGTGCCAGCAGCCAAGGAATCCAGGGGGCGAACACCGGGGAGCTGTTTTTT. It translates to CASSQGIQGANTGELFF. The variable domain in full, completed from reference TRBV14 and TRBJ2-2, reads EAGVTQFPSHSVIEKGQTVTLRCDPISGHDNLYWYRRVMGKEIKFLLHFVKESKQDESGMPNNRFLAERTGGTYSTLKVQPAELEDSGVYFCASSQGIQGANTGELFFGEGSRLTVL.